Below, one T cell receptor beta chain is given with its context. Its antigen is not identified. TCRdb called the RT-PCR reads again in MiXCR, with one record for every CDR3 protein. The sample shows about 6,000 distinct CDR3 sequences, roughly 77% of them seen only once. The data derive from a study of yellow fever vaccine responses in identical twins. Germline CDR1 and CDR2: LGHNA and YSLEER. The CDR3 runs 14 residues. Trimming cost V 1 base and J 6 bases, with 10 bases left between them. General study points: Twins reportedly mounted vaccine T cell responses that seemed partly convergent, partly personalized.

The input for sequencing was T cells from blood (PBMCs), unsorted or a sorted subset (not recorded which), taken before or after yellow fever vaccination (not recorded which). V usage is TRBV4-3 and J usage is TRBJ2-1; perhaps TRBD1 as D (6 bases). The sequence was collected from a woman between 18 and 29 years old who received the yellow fever vaccine. The CDR3 DNA is TGCGCCAGCAGCCAAGGGGGGCAACGCAATGAGCAGTTCTTC. It is translated as CASSQGGQRNEQFF.